The following is a T cell receptor beta chain sequence with its context. Method: immunoSEQ multiplex PCR; TCRdb's copy keeps in-frame clones and lacks some. The sample includes some 1,600,000 clones, roughly 98% of them seen just once. In the CD4+ fraction, cells were divided into CD45RA+ naive and CD45RA-negative memory subsets. The V end lost 2 bases, the J end lost 4 bases, and 13 bases lay between the germline ends. The germline V gene has CDR1 SGDLS and CDR2 YYNGEE. This CDR3 comprises 14 residues. The sample comes from a study of shared clonotypes between healthy human individuals. Sequencing was carried out using naive CD4+ T cells sorted from blood. Described subset: CD45RA+ positively selected. The rearrangement uses TRBV9 and TRBJ2-7; maybe TRBD2 (6 bases). This TCR came from a man aged 25 to 40 in good health. CDR3 amino acids: CASSVGTPMYEQYF. The CDR3 DNA sequence: TGTGCCAGCAGCGTCGGGACTCCGATGTACGAGCAGTACTTC. Drawing the rest from reference TRBV9 and TRBJ2-7, the complete variable domain is DSGVTQTPKHLITATGQRVTLRCSPRSGDLSVYWYQQSLDQGLQFLIQYYNGEERAKGNILERFSAQQFPDLHSELNLSSLELGDSALYFCASSVGTPMYEQYFGPGTRLTVT.